The clone carrying this T cell receptor (beta chain) was observed at least ten times. Its antigen is still unknown. The CDR3 sequence is 15 residues long. The V end lost 3 bases, the J end lost 4 bases, and 14 bases lay between the germline ends. The sample originates from a study of CD8 T cells in ankylosing spondylitis. Study observations and caveats: Significant enrichment of disease-linked clones was reported in matched ankylosing spondylitis synovial fluid. The disease-linked clones had a CD8+ phenotype and low blood frequencies.

Using quantitative 5'-RACE with molecular barcodes, the authors made TCR beta libraries. TCRdb re-analysed the 5' RACE reads in MiXCR, keeping a single row per CDR3 protein. This table holds a few hundred thousand distinct CDR3 sequences, approximately 11% found once. The V gene is TRBV12-3 or TRBV12-4, the J gene TRBJ2-3; D is unresolved. What was sequenced was blood, either unsorted or a sorted T cell fraction (not recorded which). The TCR sequence derives from a male donor with ankylosing spondylitis or in good health (not recorded which). For the CDR3, the DNA is TGTGCCAGCAGTTTTTTCACGCGCTCGGCAGATACGCAGTATTTT. It is translated as CASSFFTRSADTQYF.